The clone carrying this T cell receptor (beta chain) occurred a few times. This specimen comes from a study of regulatory T cells in long-lasting Graves disease. To make TCR beta libraries, researchers used iRepertoire HTBI primers and Arm-PCR of CDR3 regions. TCRdb recomputed calls from the multiplex PCR reads with MiXCR, one row per CDR3 protein. Of a few hundred thousand distinct CDR3 sequences in the sample, 20% to 25% were seen once. Germline V gene lookup returns CDR1 SQVTM and CDR2 ANQGSEA. V was cut by 0 bases and J by 2 bases, with 13 bases left in between. This CDR3 contains 15 residues. Described time point: persistent/refractory GD, antithyroid drugs over 5 years with positive TRAb. Making the TCR library involved RNA that had been extracted from PBMCs.

The sample consisted of peripheral blood mononuclear cells (PBMCs), taken when the disease was refractory, from a patient treated with antithyroid drugs. The receptor was derived from a female donor with Graves disease. The J gene is TRBJ1-1, the V gene TRBV29-1; D unresolved. CDR3 bases: TGCAGCGTTGAAGATGCGGCGGGAAGTAACACTGAAGCTTTCTTT. Translating gives CSVEDAAGSNTEAFF.